The source of this T cell receptor beta chain is a study of shared clonotypes between healthy human individuals. Study information: Per-donor plates numbered three CD4 naive, three CD4 memory, two CD8 naive and one CD8 memory.

CDR3 length: 16 amino acids. Per germline, CDR1 SGHDN and CDR2 FVKESK. Trimming took 1 base from V and 4 from J, leaving 17 bases between them. A word on this clone: Its antigen is undetermined.

Authors' analysis steps: Sequence data from immunoSEQ were junction-only and lacked quality scores; consequently, filtering differed. Using immunoSEQ multiplex PCR, the repertoire was profiled, and TCRdb retains in-frame clones only, with some absent. V and J calls and clone size follow that table, whereas D and trimming were derived from the DNA. The profile shows around 1.4 million clones, 98% to 99% of them singletons. Study-wide points: It was the non-shared clonotypes that had lower generation probabilities than clonotypes shared by all four donors. Larger estimated richness was generally seen in naive subsets than in memory subsets.

The receptor was derived from a man younger than 40 in good health. V usage is TRBV14 and J usage is TRBJ2-7, with D tentatively TRBD2 (6 bases). Source material: naive CD4+ T cells sorted from blood. Subset reported: CD45RA+ positively selected. In DNA form, the CDR3 reads TGTGCCAGCAGCCAAGCAGGACGGGGAGGAAATTACGAGCAGTACTTC. It codes for CASSQAGRGGNYEQYF.